The source of this T cell receptor beta chain is a study of ipilimumab plus nivolumab after autologous stem cell transplantation listed by TCRdb under 2021. Background for the entire study: Trial patients received a median of roughly 5 ipilimumab doses and fewer than 10 nivolumab doses. Primary refractory and relapsed disease were included in the DLBCL cohort, with 18-month progression-free survival of approximately 83% and 30%, respectively. The trial enrolled patients with high-risk diffuse large B cell lymphoma, mature T cell lymphoma, or multiple myeloma undergoing autologous transplant. The intent-to-treat population of the trial consisted of approximately 35 patients. Summary of the overall study and its limitations: Combined checkpoint inhibition as post-transplant consolidation was concluded by the authors to appear tolerable. The authors stated that profiles of the T cell receptor repertoire, regulatory T cell phenotype and gut microbiota provided a biologic rationale for studying this approach further.

CDR1 is given as MNHNS and CDR2 as SASEGT, both from the germline V gene. V was cut back by 6 bases and J by 7 bases, leaving a gap of 18 bases between them. There are 15 amino acids in the CDR3, from cysteine to phenylalanine inclusive. The DNA shown is the 45-base CDR3, in frame from base 1. Library creation used the immunoSEQ multiplex PCR assay. This is the immuneACCESS table as TCRdb keeps it, with only in-frame sequences that have V and J called. A part of the clones is gone; compared with another copy, unresolved V genes explain less than half, and the rest is unexplained. The sample records about 83,000 clones, about 83% of which are singletons. The ten largest clones add up to more than 2% of the sample. As concerns this clone: Its antigen has not been determined. No much larger clonotype is one base removed from it; base qualities were not supplied.

Checkpoint therapy began 14 to 28 days after autologous transplant, with ipilimumab given at 1 mg/kg intravenously on day 1 of selected weeks. Nivolumab was given at 3 mg/kg intravenously on day 1 of weeks 1, 4, 7, 10, and every two weeks through week 26. This was a Phase Ib clinical trial that tested ipilimumab plus nivolumab, given as combined checkpoint inhibition, for consolidation following autologous stem cell transplantation. This sequence was found in a male donor with diffuse large B-cell lymphoma. Rearrangement joined TRBV6-1 to TRBJ1-4; the D gene is perhaps TRBD1, on 6 matching bases. Sequenced here: PBMCs, sampled in a trial of ipilimumab plus nivolumab as post-transplant consolidation. The DNA is as follows: TGTGCCAGCAGGACTATCACAGGGCTTGGTGAAAAACTGTTTTTT. Translation gives CASRTITGLGEKLFF.